These T cell receptor beta chains were read from a single sample in a study of PD-1 blockade in classical Hodgkin lymphoma. Data came from immunoSEQ multiplex PCR; TCRdb stores just in-frame clones and leaves some out. This table holds roughly 100,000 clones, roughly 91% found once. Sequences were derived from peripheral blood mononuclear cells (PBMCs), sampled before the fourth cycle of nivolumab. Every receptor here comes from a human donor with classical Hodgkin lymphoma. CDR3s include the opening cysteine and the closing phenylalanine or tryptophan. D genes are given only for firm matches. Some rows mark clone size as missing; the rest say once, few, many or name a class of expanded clone.

TRBJ2-7,TRBV27,.,14,TRBD2,TGTGCCAGCAGTCTAGCGGGAGGGGGGGGCGAGCAGTACTTC,CASSLAGGGGEQYF
TRBJ1-1,TRBV5-4,.,16,TRBD1,TGTGCCAGCAGCACACGGGACAGGGGTATCAACACTGAAGCTTTCTTT,CASSTRDRGINTEAFF
TRBJ2-2,TRBV29-1,.,16,TRBD1,TGCAGCATCCGGGACAGGGGCCGGGAGGGCACCGGGGAGCTGTTTTTT,CSIRDRGREGTGELFF
TRBJ1-2,TRBV5-1,.,14,TRBD1,TGCGCCAGCAGATTTTCGGACAGGGGGTATGGCTACACCTTC,CASRFSDRGYGYTF
TRBJ2-7,TRBV6-5,.,16,TRBD2,TGTGCCAGCAGTTACGGGTCAGCGGGAGCCACTTACGAGCAGTACTTC,CASSYGSAGATYEQYF
TRBJ2-6,TRBV19,.,16,TRBD1,TGTGCCAGGGGGACAGGGAGGACCCCTGGGGCCAACGTCCTGACTTTC,CARGTGRTPGANVLTF
TRBJ1-1,TRBV19,.,15,.,TGTGCCAGTAGTATAGATTCGGACATTAACACTGAAGCTTTCTTT,CASSIDSDINTEAFF
TRBJ1-1,TRBV6-1,.,14,TRBD1,TGTGCCAGCAGTGATAGACAGGGACCTACTGAAGCTTTCTTT,CASSDRQGPTEAFF
TRBJ1-1,TRBV29-1,.,15,.,TGCAGCGTTGAGTCTGGGAGGGTGGGGAACACTGAAGCTTTCTTT,CSVESGRVGNTEAFF
TRBJ1-5,TRBV9,.,14,TRBD1,TGTGCCAGCAGCCTTGACAGGGGAGATCAGCCCCAGCATTTT,CASSLDRGDQPQHF
TRBJ2-1,TRBV15,few,16,TRBD2,TGTGCCACCAGCAGTACTAGCGGGAGGTCCTACAATGAGCAGTTCTTC,CATSSTSGRSYNEQFF
TRBJ1-2,TRBV5-5,.,14,TRBD1,TGTGCCAGCGGCGGGACAGCTAGGACCTATGGCTACACCTTC,CASGGTARTYGYTF
TRBJ2-7,TRBV19,.,15,.,TGTGCCAGTAGTATAAGGCCAGGTGTGTTCTACGAGCAGTACTTC,CASSIRPGVFYEQYF
TRBJ2-7,TRBV6-6,.,13,.,TGTGCCAGCAGTCACGGGGAATCCTACGAGCAGTACTTC,CASSHGESYEQYF
TRBJ2-7,TRBV6-1,.,13,.,TGTGCCAGCAGTGACGAGGGGTACTACGAGCAGTACTTC,CASSDEGYYEQYF
TRBJ1-4,TRBV5-1,.,16,TRBD1,TGCGCCAGCAGCAGACAGGGGGGTCGAACTAATGAAAAACTGTTTTTT,CASSRQGGRTNEKLFF
TRBJ2-4,TRBV5-3,.,18,TRBD2,TGTGCCAGAAGCCCCCCTCGAGCGGGAGGTCCCCCCCCTAACATTCAGTACTTC,CARSPPRAGGPPPNIQYF
TRBJ1-2,TRBV6-1,.,15,TRBD1,TGTGCCAGCACTCCAGGTCGACAGGGGACCTATGGCTACACCTTC,CASTPGRQGTYGYTF
TRBJ1-1,TRBV28,.,17,.,TGTGCCAGCAGTTTGGGGGGCCCACCTCAGAAGAACACTGAAGCTTTCTTT,CASSLGGPPQKNTEAFF
TRBJ1-2,TRBV5-1,.,17,.,TGCGCCAGCAGCTTGGAGAGGCCCGGACAGCGGGCGGATGGCTACACCTTC,CASSLERPGQRADGYTF
TRBJ2-7,TRBV13,.,15,TRBD2,TGTGCCAGCACCCCGGTACTAGCGGGAGTTGGCGAGCAGTACTTC,CASTPVLAGVGEQYF
TRBJ1-1,TRBV2,.,14,.,TGTGCCAGTTCAGGTGCGCAGTTGGGTACTGAAGCTTTCTTT,CASSGAQLGTEAFF
TRBJ2-3,TRBV7-9,.,18,TRBD2,TGTGCCAGCAGCGTTGCCGGACTAGCGGGAGTCGACACAGATACGCAGTATTTT,CASSVAGLAGVDTDTQYF
TRBJ2-4,TRBV27,.,14,.,TGTGCCAGCAGTTTAAAAGGGACCGGAAACATTCAGTACTTC,CASSLKGTGNIQYF
TRBJ1-5,TRBV9,once,15,TRBD1,TGTGCCAGCAGCCCCGGACAGGCTATCAATCAGCCCCAGCATTTT,CASSPGQAINQPQHF
TRBJ2-3,TRBV6-4,.,16,TRBD2,TGTGCCAGCAGTGATTGGACTAGCGGGAGGCCCGATACGCAGTATTTT,CASSDWTSGRPDTQYF
TRBJ2-7,TRBV30,.,15,.,TGTGCCTGGAGTGGGGGGGGGCTTCATTCCTACGAGCAGTACTTC,CAWSGGGLHSYEQYF
TRBJ1-1,TRBV5-4,.,13,.,TGTGCCAGCAGCCCCGTCTTCGAGGGCGAGGCTTTCTTT,CASSPVFEGEAFF
TRBJ2-7,TRBV25-1,.,13,.,TGTGCCAGCAGTGAGGGCAGACCCTACGAGCAGTACTTC,CASSEGRPYEQYF
TRBJ1-1,TRBV30,once,17,TRBD1,TGTGTCTGGAGTTCTTACCCCGGACAGGGGGCAAACACTGAAGCTTTCTTT,CVWSSYPGQGANTEAFF
TRBJ2-2,TRBV28,.,14,.,TGTGCCAGCATTCCAGGGGTTAACGCCGGGGAGCTGTTTTTT,CASIPGVNAGELFF
TRBJ1-5,TRBV6-6,.,15,TRBD1,TGTGCCAGCAGCAAGGACAGGGGTGGCAATCAGCCCCAGCATTTT,CASSKDRGGNQPQHF
TRBJ1-5,TRBV19,.,15,.,TGTGCCAGTAGTATCCGGGGATTTGGCAATCAGCCCCAGCATTTT,CASSIRGFGNQPQHF
TRBJ2-7,TRBV6-6,.,16,TRBD1,TGTGCCAGCAGTACCCTGGACAGGGGGCTATCCAACGAGCAGTACTTC,CASSTLDRGLSNEQYF
TRBJ2-3,TRBV5-1,.,16,TRBD2,TGCGCCAGCAGCTTGGAATGGCGGGAGGACGCAGATACGCAGTATTTT,CASSLEWREDADTQYF
TRBJ1-5,TRBV27,once,15,TRBD1,TGTGCCAGCAGTTTAGTATTTACAGGGGGTCAGCCCCAGCATTTT,CASSLVFTGGQPQHF
TRBJ1-5,TRBV6-4,.,15,TRBD1,TGTGCCAGCAGTCCACAGGGGGCAAGCAATCAGCCCCAGCATTTT,CASSPQGASNQPQHF
TRBJ2-1,TRBV6-5,.,16,.,TGTGCCAGCAGTTCCGATTATTCGGGAGCGGTCGATGAGCAGTTCTTC,CASSSDYSGAVDEQFF
TRBJ1-5,TRBV9,few,14,.,TGTGCCAGCAGCGTAGGGGCGAGCAATCAGCCCCAGCATTTT,CASSVGASNQPQHF
TRBJ2-1,TRBV2,.,16,.,TGTGCCACCAGGCAGTTGGCAGGGCCCCCCTACAATGAGCAGTTCTTC,CATRQLAGPPYNEQFF
TRBJ1-2,TRBV30,.,11,.,TGTGCCTGGGGGACAAACTATGGCTACACCTTC,CAWGTNYGYTF
TRBJ2-5,TRBV28,.,14,.,TGTGCCAGCAGCCATACGAACGACCAAGAGACCCAGTACTTC,CASSHTNDQETQYF
TRBJ1-2,TRBV19,.,15,.,TGTGCCAGTAAGCCCGTTGCGTGGGACGCGGATGGCTACACCTTC,CASKPVAWDADGYTF
TRBJ1-3,TRBV18,.,21,TRBD1,TGTGCCAGCTCACCTCTGCCTATACAAGGACAGGGGGCCCTCTCTGGAAACACCATATATTTT,CASSPLPIQGQGALSGNTIYF
TRBJ1-1,TRBV19,.,13,.,TGTGCCAGTAAAGGAACAGAGAACACTGAAGCTTTCTTT,CASKGTENTEAFF
TRBJ1-4,TRBV28,.,15,.,TGTGCCAGCCCCGAGGCGGACCACTACGGGGAAAAACTGTTTTTT,CASPEADHYGEKLFF
TRBJ1-1,TRBV5-1,.,15,.,TGCGCCAGCAGCTTGGGCGCAGGCAGCAACACTGAAGCTTTCTTT,CASSLGAGSNTEAFF
TRBJ1-2,TRBV11-2,few,12,.,TGTGCCAGCAGCCTGGTTGTCGGTGGCTACACCTTC,CASSLVVGGYTF
TRBJ2-4,TRBV7-2,.,17,TRBD1,TGTGCCAGCAGCCGGGACAGGGTAGAGAGGGCCAAAAACATTCAGTACTTC,CASSRDRVERAKNIQYF
TRBJ1-4,TRBV28,.,15,.,TGTGCCAGCACCACTTACATGGGGGGGGATGAAAAACTGTTTTTT,CASTTYMGGDEKLFF
TRBJ1-5,TRBV28,.,16,.,TGTGCCAGCAGTAGAGCCTCCCCGGGGTCCAATCAGCCCCAGCATTTT,CASSRASPGSNQPQHF
TRBJ1-2,TRBV28,.,14,.,TGTGCCAGCAGCTCGGAGGGGCGCACCTATGGCTACACCTTC,CASSSEGRTYGYTF
TRBJ1-2,TRBV7-1,.,11,.,TGTGCCAGCAGTGAAGCCTATGGCTACACCTTC,CASSEAYGYTF
TRBJ2-2,TRBV10-1,few,14,.,TGCGCCAGCAGTGAGTTAGGGACCACCGGGGAGCTGTTTTTT,CASSELGTTGELFF